This T cell receptor beta chain was sequenced during a study of CD8+ T cells in alopecia areata. Study background: The authors scored treated patients' severity by affected scalp percentage. General study results and limits: Many expanded lesional clones persisted during tofacitinib (in both scalp and blood). Higher clonality and more expanded CD8+ clones appeared in lesional than normal scalp.

A single count supports this clone. The antigen remains undetermined. Trimming shortened V by 4 bases and J by 4 bases, and 14 bases separated the two germline ends. Germline CDR1 reads SQVTM; CDR2 reads ANQGSEA. This CDR3 has 13 amino acids. Treatment denoted: oral pan-JAK inhibitor, 5-10 mg twice daily. After isolation, RNA underwent reverse transcription to generate cDNA as the sequencing template. TCRdb keeps only in-frame clones here, not all; method: immunoSEQ multiplex PCR. The data contain approximately 140,000 clones, about 86% of them singletons. The clonotype originates from a human donor with alopecia areata. This specimen was CD8+ T cells sorted from blood, taken at week 4, from a patient treated with tofacitinib. This chain joins TRBV29-1 and TRBJ2-7; perhaps TRBD2 as D (5 bases). CDR3: CSVVYTGLYEQYF. As DNA, the CDR3 is TGCAGCGTTGTGTACACCGGACTTTACGAGCAGTACTTC.